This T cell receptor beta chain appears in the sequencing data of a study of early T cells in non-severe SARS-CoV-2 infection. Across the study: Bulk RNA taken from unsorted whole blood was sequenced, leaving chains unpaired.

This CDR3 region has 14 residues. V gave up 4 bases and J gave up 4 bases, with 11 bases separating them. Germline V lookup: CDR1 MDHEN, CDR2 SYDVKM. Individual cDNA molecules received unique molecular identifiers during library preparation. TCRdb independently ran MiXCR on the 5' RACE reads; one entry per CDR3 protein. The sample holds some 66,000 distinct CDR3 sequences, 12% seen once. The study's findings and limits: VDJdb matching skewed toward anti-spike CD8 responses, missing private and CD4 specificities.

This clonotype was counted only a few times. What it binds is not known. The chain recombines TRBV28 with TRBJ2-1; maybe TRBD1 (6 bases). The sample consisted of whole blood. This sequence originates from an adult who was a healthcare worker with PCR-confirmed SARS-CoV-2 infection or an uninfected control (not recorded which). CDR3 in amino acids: CASSSRTVYNEQFF. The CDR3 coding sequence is TGTGCCAGCAGTTCCAGGACAGTTTACAATGAGCAGTTCTTC.